Below, 20 T cell receptor beta chains from the same sample are listed, as sequenced in a study. TCRdb independently ran MiXCR on the 5' RACE reads; one entry per CDR3 protein. The sample shows about 9,100 distinct CDR3 sequences, roughly 60% of them seen only once. The source material was tumor-infiltrating memory CD4+ T cells sorted from the breast tumor. Subset reported: memory CD4+ T cells, CD4+CD45RO+CD25-. These receptors all stem from a female donor with breast cancer.

This clonotype occurred once. The chain uses TRBV7-6 and TRBJ2-1, with unresolved D. The germline V gene has CDR1 SGHVS and CDR2 FNYEAQ. V was shortened by 4 bases and J by 4 bases, with 8 bases between the two germline ends. CDR3 length: 13 amino acids. CDR3 protein: CASSYGRYNEQFF. The CDR3 region has the DNA TGTGCCAGCAGCTACGGACGGTACAATGAGCAGTTCTTC.

The chain joins TRBV5-1 to TRBJ2-4; TRBD2 matches at 13 bases. CDR3 length: 16 amino acids. Germline V lookup: CDR1 SGHRS, CDR2 YFSETQ. V was pared by 4 bases and J by 6 bases, with 7 bases of the junction left unmatched. CDR3 residues: CASSPPTSGGGNIQYF. The CDR3 DNA reads TGCGCCAGCAGCCCGCCTACTAGCGGGGGGGGAAACATTCAGTACTTC.

The rearrangement links TRBV12-3 or TRBV12-4 to TRBJ2-3, with D tentatively TRBD2 (6 bases). The CDR3 has 13 residues. V lost 4 bases and J 9 bases, leaving 14 bases between the germline ends. CDR3 nucleotide sequence: TGTGCCAGCAGTTCAGCGAGCCGGGGGACGCAGTATTTT. Protein product: CASSSASRGTQYF.

The chain recombines TRBV12-3 or TRBV12-4 with TRBJ1-4; a possible D gene is TRBD1 (5 bases). V was trimmed by 5 bases and J by 8 bases, leaving 6 bases between them. This CDR3 comprises 11 residues. The CDR3, as DNA: TGTGCCAGCAGTAGGACAGAAAAACTGTTTTTT. Its protein product is CASSRTEKLFF.

The rearrangement uses TRBV27 and TRBJ2-1, with 7 nucleotides matching TRBD2. Germline CDR1 MNHEY, CDR2 SMNVEV (reference sequence). The trim removed 1 base at V and 2 bases at J, leaving 5 bases unmatched. The CDR3 covers 16 residues. The CDR3 protein is CASSLLWGRAYNEQFF. The CDR3 DNA follows: TGTGCCAGCAGTTTATTGTGGGGGAGGGCCTACAATGAGCAGTTCTTC.

This chain uses TRBV28 with TRBJ1-4; 8 bases are a match to TRBD1. Germline V gene sequence: CDR1 MDHEN, CDR2 SYDVKM. Trimming at V came to 2 bases and at J to 3 bases, leaving 2 bases not matched to a gene. The CDR3 extends over 15 amino acids. CDR3 loop: CASSLGQGANEKLFF. The CDR3 nucleotides read TGTGCCAGCAGTTTAGGACAGGGCGCTAATGAAAAACTGTTTTTT.

This rearrangement joins TRBV4-3 to TRBJ2-1, with D uncertain. The CDR3 spans 13 residues. CDR1 and CDR2 from the germline V gene are LGHNA and YSLEER. Trimming removed 0 bases at V and 11 bases at J, with 11 bases between. DNA of the CDR3: TGCGCCAGCAGCCAAGAGCGATGGGGAAAGCAGTTCTTC. Protein product: CASSQERWGKQFF.

This clonotype was seen more than once but under ten times. CDR3 loop: CSARWGALAEAFF. The CDR3 DNA sequence: TGCAGTGCTAGATGGGGGGCGTTGGCTGAAGCTTTCTTT. The chain joins TRBV20-1 to TRBJ1-1, with D perhaps TRBD1 (6 bases). The CDR3 is 13 residues long. The V end was cut by 2 bases, the J end by 6 bases, with 13 bases between. The V gene's germline CDR1 is DFQATT and CDR2 SNEGSKA (reference sequence).

This chain connects TRBV20-1 to TRBJ1-2; D possibly corresponds to TRBD1 (6 bases). Trimming took 3 bases from V and 6 from J, leaving 14 bases between them. The CDR3 contains 13 residues. From germline, CDR1 is DFQATT and CDR2 SNEGSKA (reference sequence). The CDR3 DNA reads as TGCAGTGCTAGTATCAGGGGCGAGGATGGCTACACCTTC. Its protein product is CSASIRGEDGYTF.

V gene TRBV7-3 combines with J gene TRBJ2-2; 9 bases are shared with TRBD2. This CDR3 has 15 amino acids. CDR1 SGHTA and CDR2 FQGTGA come from the germline V gene. V gave up 4 bases and J gave up 7 bases; unmatched junction bases: 7. In DNA form, the CDR3 reads TGTGCCAGCAGCTCCGGACTAGCGTTTCACGGGGAGCTGTTTTTT. Its protein product is CASSSGLAFHGELFF.

The chain uses TRBV7-2 and TRBJ2-7, with D possibly TRBD1 on 5 matching bases. V lost 2 bases to trimming and J lost 4 bases, with 12 bases between them. CDR1 SGHTA and CDR2 FQGNSA come from the germline V gene. The CDR3 extends over 14 amino acids. CDR3: CASSLTSGWYEQYV. In DNA form, the CDR3 reads TGTGCCAGCAGCTTAACTTCAGGGTGGTACGAGCAGTACGTC.

The chain uses TRBV7-9 and TRBJ2-5, with D unresolved. V gave up 2 bases and J gave up 5 bases, with 6 bases separating them. The germline gives CDR1 SEHNR, CDR2 FQNEAQ (reference sequence). This CDR3 is built from 12 residues. CDR3 coding DNA: TGTGCCAGCAGCTTATTAGGGGAGACCCAGTACTTC. It translates to CASSLLGETQYF.

The chain is built from TRBV20-1 and TRBJ2-5, with D unresolved. Germline V CDR1 and CDR2: DFQATT, SNEGSKA (reference sequence). The length of the CDR3 is 12 residues. The V gene lost 5 bases and the J gene lost 5 bases, with 12 bases spanning the gap. The CDR3 loop reads CSALRHAETQYF. CDR3 sequence (DNA): TGCAGTGCTCTTAGACACGCGGAGACCCAGTACTTC.

This chain joins TRBV4-1 and TRBJ2-3; 8 bases match TRBD2. CDR1 and CDR2 (germline): MGHRA, YSYEKL. Trimming took 2 bases from V and 4 from J; bases not matched to a gene: 8. The CDR3 consists of 16 residues. CDR3 bases: TGCGCCAGCAGCCAATCCAGCGGGGGCAGAGCAGATACGCAGTATTTT. It yields the protein CASSQSSGGRADTQYF.

This sequence joins TRBV2 and TRBJ1-4, with D hard to call. CDR3 length: 14 residues. V lost 5 bases and J 3 bases, leaving 10 bases between the germline ends. Germline assignment: CDR1 SNHLY and CDR2 FYNNEI. Written as DNA, the CDR3 is TGTGCCAGCAGTCCAACAACCTCTAATGAAAAACTGTTTTTT. Translated: CASSPTTSNEKLFF. Using reference TRBV2 and TRBJ1-4 for the parts outside the CDR3, the full variable domain is EPEVTQTPSHQVTQMGQEVILRCVPISNHLYFYWYRQILGQKVEFLVSFYNNEISEKSEIFDDQFSVERPDGSNFTLKIRSTKLEDSAMYFCASSPTTSNEKLFFGSGTQLSVL.

This chain uses TRBV4-3 with TRBJ1-2; no firm D call. V shed 2 bases and J shed 4 bases, with 11 bases lying between them. The CDR3 covers 14 residues. In germline, CDR1 is LGHNA, CDR2 YSLEER. The CDR3 loop is CASSQSFASYGYTF. CDR3 nucleotide sequence: TGCGCCAGCAGCCAATCGTTCGCCAGCTATGGCTACACCTTC.

This sequence joins TRBV3-1 and TRBJ2-7; the D is unclear. Trimming stripped 1 base from V and 6 bases from J, with 16 bases between. This CDR3 comprises 15 residues. In germline, CDR1 is LGHDT, CDR2 YNNKEL (reference sequence). The CDR3 DNA follows: TGTGCCAGCAGCCAAGCTGCCTCCTCTCCGGGCGAGCAGTACTTC. Encoded protein: CASSQAASSPGEQYF.

V is TRBV4-2 and J is TRBJ1-1; maybe TRBD1 (5 bases). V lost 1 base, J lost 4 bases, and 19 bases lay in between. The CDR3 spans 17 residues. CDR1 and CDR2 (germline): LGHNA, YNFKEQ. This CDR3 reads CASSQVEGIDVFTEAFF. The CDR3 DNA reads TGTGCCAGCAGCCAAGTTGAGGGGATTGATGTGTTCACTGAAGCTTTCTTT.

This clonotype was detected a few times. CDR3 bases: TGTGCCAGCAGCGAAAGAGACCGAACCCAGATTTCACCCCTCCACTTT. It codes for CASSERDRTQISPLHF. The chain links TRBV9 to TRBJ1-6; no definite D call. This CDR3 region has 16 residues. Germline V gene lookup returns CDR1 SGDLS and CDR2 YYNGEE. The ends were cut back, 3 bases at V and 9 bases at J, with 19 bases in the middle. Drawing the rest from reference TRBV9 and TRBJ1-6, the complete variable domain is DSGVTQTPKHLITATGQRVTLRCSPRSGDLSVYWYQQSLDQGLQFLIQYYNGEERAKGNILERFSAQQFPDLHSELNLSSLELGDSALYFCASSERDRTQISPLHFGNGTRLTVT.

This clonotype has more than one count but fewer than ten. The chain is built from TRBV20-1 and TRBJ2-3; D may be TRBD2 (5 bases). The length of the CDR3 is 14 residues. CDR1 DFQATT and CDR2 SNEGSKA come from the germline V gene (reference sequence). Trimming shortened V by 6 bases and J by 2 bases, and 15 bases separated the two germline ends. This CDR3 is CSARSGLDTDTQYF. The CDR3 nucleotides are TGCAGTGCCCGTTCCGGACTTGACACAGATACGCAGTATTTT.